This TCR beta chain originates from a study of siplizumab effects on memory and regulatory T cells. Trimming stripped 5 bases from V and 3 bases from J, with 11 bases between. This CDR3 comprises 14 residues. Germline CDR1 MNHEY, CDR2 SVGAGI. The data were produced by immunoSEQ multiplex PCR, yet TCRdb's version contains in-frame clones alone and is incomplete. The repertoire holds some 100,000 clones, with 94% as singletons. This chain uses TRBV6-5 with TRBJ1-5; D remains ambiguous. Sequencing was performed on non-Treg CD4+ T cells sorted from blood. The TCR sequence derives from a human donor in good health. The CDR3 region has the DNA TGTGCCAGCAGTACCAAGCCTTACAATCAGCCCCAGCATTTT. Translated: CASSTKPYNQPQHF.